This T cell receptor beta chain was sequenced during a study of blood T cells in healthy people across ages. Overall study results and limits: Since the PBMCs were unsorted, naive and antigen-experienced cells could not be conclusively compared.

Each of the donors had roughly 9.7 milliliters of peripheral blood drawn into EDTA-treated Vacutainer tubes. Trimming shortened V by 5 bases and J by 6 bases, and 8 bases separated the two germline ends. Per the germline V gene, CDR1 is SEHNR and CDR2 is FQNEAQ (reference sequence). This CDR3 is built from 12 residues. A second PCR, run for about 7 to 12 cycles, used a sample-barcoded 5' primer plus a J-beta primer mix. TCRdb re-derived calls from the 5' RACE reads in MiXCR, one entry per CDR3 protein. Of about 1.4 million distinct CDR3 sequences in the sample, 59% were seen once. About this clonotype: Its antigen is unidentified.

The chain combines TRBV7-9 with TRBJ2-1; D remains unclear. The TCR comes from a man aged 18-30 years in good health. The sequenced sample consisted of blood. The CDR3 here is CASSTTINEQFF. In DNA, the CDR3 is TGTGCCAGCAGCACAACTATCAATGAGCAGTTCTTC.